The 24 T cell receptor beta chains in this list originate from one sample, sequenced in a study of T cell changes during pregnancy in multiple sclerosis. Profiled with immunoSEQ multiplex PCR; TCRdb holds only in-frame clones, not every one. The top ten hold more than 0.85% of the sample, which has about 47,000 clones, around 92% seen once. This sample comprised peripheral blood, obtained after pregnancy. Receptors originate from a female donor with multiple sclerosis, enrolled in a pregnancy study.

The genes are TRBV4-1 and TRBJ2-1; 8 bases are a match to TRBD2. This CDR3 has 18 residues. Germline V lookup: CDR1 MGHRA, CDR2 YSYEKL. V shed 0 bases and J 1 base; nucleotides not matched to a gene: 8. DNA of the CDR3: TGCGCCAGCAGCCAAGAAGGGCCGGGGGGGGCATCCTACAATGAGCAGTTCTTC. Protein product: CASSQEGPGGASYNEQFF.

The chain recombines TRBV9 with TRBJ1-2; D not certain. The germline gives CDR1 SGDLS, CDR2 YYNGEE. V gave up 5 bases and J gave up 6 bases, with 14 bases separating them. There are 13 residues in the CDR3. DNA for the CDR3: TGTGCCAGCAGAGCTGCGGGCCTGGATGGCTACACCTTC. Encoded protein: CASRAAGLDGYTF. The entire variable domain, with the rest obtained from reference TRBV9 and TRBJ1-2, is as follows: DSGVTQTPKHLITATGQRVTLRCSPRSGDLSVYWYQQSLDQGLQFLIQYYNGEERAKGNILERFSAQQFPDLHSELNLSSLELGDSALYFCASRAAGLDGYTFGSGTRLTVV.

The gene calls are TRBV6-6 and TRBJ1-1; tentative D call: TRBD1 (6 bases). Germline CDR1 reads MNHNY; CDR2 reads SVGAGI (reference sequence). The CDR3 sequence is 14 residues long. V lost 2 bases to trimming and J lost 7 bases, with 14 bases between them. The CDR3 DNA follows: TGTGCCAGCAGTTACACCCTAGGACAGTTTGAAGCTTTCTTT. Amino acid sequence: CASSYTLGQFEAFF.

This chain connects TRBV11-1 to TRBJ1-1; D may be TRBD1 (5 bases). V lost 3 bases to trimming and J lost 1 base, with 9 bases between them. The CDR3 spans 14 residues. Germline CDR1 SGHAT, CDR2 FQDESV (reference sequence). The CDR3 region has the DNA TGTGCCAGCAGCTTCTATGACAGGAACACTGAAGCTTTCTTT. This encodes CASSFYDRNTEAFF.

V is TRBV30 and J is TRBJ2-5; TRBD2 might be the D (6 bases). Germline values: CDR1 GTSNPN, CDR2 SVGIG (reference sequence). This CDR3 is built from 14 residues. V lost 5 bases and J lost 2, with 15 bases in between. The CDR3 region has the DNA TGTGCCTGGGGGGACCTTGGACTACAAGAGACCCAGTACTTC. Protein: CAWGDLGLQETQYF. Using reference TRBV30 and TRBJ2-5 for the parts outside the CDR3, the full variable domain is SQTIHQWPATLVQPVGSPLSLECTVEGTSNPNLYWYRQAAGRGLQLLFYSVGIGQISSEVPQNLSASRPQDRQFILSSKKLLLSDSGFYLCAWGDLGLQETQYFGPGTRLLVL.

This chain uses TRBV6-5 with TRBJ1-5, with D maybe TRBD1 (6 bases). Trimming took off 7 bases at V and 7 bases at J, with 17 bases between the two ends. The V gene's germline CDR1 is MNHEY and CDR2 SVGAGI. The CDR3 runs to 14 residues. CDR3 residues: CASTRGPGEQPQHF. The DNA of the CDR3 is TGTGCCAGCACCAGGGGCCCGGGTGAGCAGCCCCAGCATTTT.

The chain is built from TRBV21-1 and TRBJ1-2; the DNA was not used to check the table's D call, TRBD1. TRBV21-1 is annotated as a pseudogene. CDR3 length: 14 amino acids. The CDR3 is CARPQGEANYGYTF. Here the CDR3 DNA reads TGTGCCAGGCCCCAGGGGGAAGCCAACTATGGCTACACCTTC.

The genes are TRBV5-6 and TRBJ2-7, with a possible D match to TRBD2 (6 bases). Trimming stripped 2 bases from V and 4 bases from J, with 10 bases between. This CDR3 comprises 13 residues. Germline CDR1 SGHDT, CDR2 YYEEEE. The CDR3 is CASSFRGKYEQYF. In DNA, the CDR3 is TGTGCCAGCAGCTTCCGGGGGAAGTACGAGCAGTACTTC.

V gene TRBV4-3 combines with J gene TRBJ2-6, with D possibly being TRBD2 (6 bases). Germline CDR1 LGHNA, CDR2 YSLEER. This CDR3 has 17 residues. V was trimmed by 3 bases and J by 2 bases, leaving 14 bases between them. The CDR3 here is CASSQTTSGAGANVLTF. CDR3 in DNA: TGCGCCAGCAGCCAGACCACGTCGGGGGCTGGGGCCAACGTCCTGACTTTC.

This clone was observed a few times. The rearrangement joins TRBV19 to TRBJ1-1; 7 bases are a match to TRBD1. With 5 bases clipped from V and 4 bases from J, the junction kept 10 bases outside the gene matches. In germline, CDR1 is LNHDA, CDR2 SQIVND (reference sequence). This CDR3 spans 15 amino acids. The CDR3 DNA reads TGTGCCAGTAGTGCTCACGGGAACAGGGGCACTGAAGCTTTCTTT. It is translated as CASSAHGNRGTEAFF.

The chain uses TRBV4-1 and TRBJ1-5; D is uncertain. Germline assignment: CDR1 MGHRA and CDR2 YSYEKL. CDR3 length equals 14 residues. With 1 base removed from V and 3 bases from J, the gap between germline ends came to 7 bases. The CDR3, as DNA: TGCGCCAGCAGCCAAGTACAGATCAATCAGCCCCAGCATTTT. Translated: CASSQVQINQPQHF.

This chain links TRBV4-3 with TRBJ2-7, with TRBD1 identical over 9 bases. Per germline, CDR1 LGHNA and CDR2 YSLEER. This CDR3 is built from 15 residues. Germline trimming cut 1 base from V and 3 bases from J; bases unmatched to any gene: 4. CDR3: CASSQVLGQGYEQYF. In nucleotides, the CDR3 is TGCGCCAGCAGCCAAGTTCTGGGACAGGGCTACGAGCAGTACTTC.

The CDR3 DNA follows: TGTGCCAGCTGGGTGGGACAGTCAAAGATAGCTTTCTTT. Its protein is CASWVGQSKIAFF. The rearrangement uses TRBV2 and TRBJ1-1; TRBD1 agrees at 7 bases. The CDR3 has 13 amino acids. The J segment lost 10 bases and the V segment lost 8 bases, leaving 13 bases of the junction unmatched. Germline lookup yields CDR1 SNHLY and CDR2 FYNNEI.

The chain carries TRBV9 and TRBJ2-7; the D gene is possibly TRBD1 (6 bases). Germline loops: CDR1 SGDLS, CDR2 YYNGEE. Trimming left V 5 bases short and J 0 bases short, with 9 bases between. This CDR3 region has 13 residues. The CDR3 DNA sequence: TGTGCCAGCAGTCGGACAGACTCCTACGAGCAGTACTTC. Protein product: CASSRTDSYEQYF.

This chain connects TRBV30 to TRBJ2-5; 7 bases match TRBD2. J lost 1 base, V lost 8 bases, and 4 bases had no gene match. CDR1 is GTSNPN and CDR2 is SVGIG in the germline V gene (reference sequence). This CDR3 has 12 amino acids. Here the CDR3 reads CAGAGVQETQYF. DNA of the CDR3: TGTGCCGGGGCGGGGGTCCAAGAGACCCAGTACTTC.

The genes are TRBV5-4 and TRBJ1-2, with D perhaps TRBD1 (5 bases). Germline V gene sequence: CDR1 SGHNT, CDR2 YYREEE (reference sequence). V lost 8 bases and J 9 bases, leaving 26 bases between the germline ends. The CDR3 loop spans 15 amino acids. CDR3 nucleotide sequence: TGTGCCAGTGGCCTTACGCCGGGGGGGGGAAGTAGCTACACCTTC. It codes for CASGLTPGGGSSYTF.

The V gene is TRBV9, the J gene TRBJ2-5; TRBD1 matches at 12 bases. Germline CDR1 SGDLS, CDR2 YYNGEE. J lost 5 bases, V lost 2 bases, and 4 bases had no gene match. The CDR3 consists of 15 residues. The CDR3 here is CASSVGQGAVETQYF. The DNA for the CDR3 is TGTGCCAGCAGCGTGGGACAGGGGGCGGTGGAGACCCAGTACTTC. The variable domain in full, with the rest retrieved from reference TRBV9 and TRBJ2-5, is DSGVTQTPKHLITATGQRVTLRCSPRSGDLSVYWYQQSLDQGLQFLIQYYNGEERAKGNILERFSAQQFPDLHSELNLSSLELGDSALYFCASSVGQGAVETQYFGPGTRLLVL.

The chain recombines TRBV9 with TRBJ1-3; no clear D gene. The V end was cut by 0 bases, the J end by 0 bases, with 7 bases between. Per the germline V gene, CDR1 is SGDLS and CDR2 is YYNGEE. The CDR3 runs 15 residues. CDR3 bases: TGTGCCAGCAGCGTAGATCGGTCCTCTGGAAACACCATATATTTT. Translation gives CASSVDRSSGNTIYF.

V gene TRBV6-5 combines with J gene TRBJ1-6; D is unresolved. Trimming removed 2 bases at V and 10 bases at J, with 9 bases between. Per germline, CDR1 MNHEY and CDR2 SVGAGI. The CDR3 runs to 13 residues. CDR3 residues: CASSYGPRSPLHF. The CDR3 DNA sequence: TGTGCCAGCAGTTACGGGCCAAGGTCACCCCTCCACTTT.

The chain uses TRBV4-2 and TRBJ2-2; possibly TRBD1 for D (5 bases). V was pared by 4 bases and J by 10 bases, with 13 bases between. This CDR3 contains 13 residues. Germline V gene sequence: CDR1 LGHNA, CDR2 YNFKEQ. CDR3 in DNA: TGTGCCAGCAGCCTGGAACGGACATCGGAGCTGTTTTTT. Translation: CASSLERTSELFF.

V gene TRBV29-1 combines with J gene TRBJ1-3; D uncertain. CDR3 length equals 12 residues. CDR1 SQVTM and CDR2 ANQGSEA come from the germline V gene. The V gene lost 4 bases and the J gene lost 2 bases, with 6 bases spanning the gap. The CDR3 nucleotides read TGCAGCGTTGGACAAACTGGAAACACCATATATTTT. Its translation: CSVGQTGNTIYF. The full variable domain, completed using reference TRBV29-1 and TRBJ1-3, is SAVISQKPSRDICQRGTSLTIQCQVDSQVTMMFWYRQQPGQSLTLIATANQGSEATYESGFVIDKFPISRPNLTFSTLTVSNMSPEDSSIYLCSVGQTGNTIYFGEGSWLTVV.

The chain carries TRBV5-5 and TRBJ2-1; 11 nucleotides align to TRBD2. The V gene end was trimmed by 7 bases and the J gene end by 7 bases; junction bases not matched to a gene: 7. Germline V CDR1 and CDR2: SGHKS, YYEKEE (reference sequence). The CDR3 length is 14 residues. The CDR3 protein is CASSTSGAGNEQFF. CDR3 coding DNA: TGTGCCAGCTCGACTAGCGGGGCCGGGAATGAGCAGTTCTTC. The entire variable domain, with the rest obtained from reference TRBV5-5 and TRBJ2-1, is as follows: DAGVTQSPTHLIKTRGQQVTLRCSPISGHKSVSWYQQVLGQGPQFIFQYYEKEERGRGNFPDRFSARQFPNYSSELNVNALLLGDSALYLCASSTSGAGNEQFFGPGTRLTVL.

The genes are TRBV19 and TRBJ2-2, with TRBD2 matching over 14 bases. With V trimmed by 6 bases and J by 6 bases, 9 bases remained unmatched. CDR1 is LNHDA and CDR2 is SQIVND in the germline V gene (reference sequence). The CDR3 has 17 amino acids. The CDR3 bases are TGTGCCAGTAGGCGACTAGCGGGGGGGCAGATCTCCGGGGAGCTGTTTTTT. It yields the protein CASRRLAGGQISGELFF.

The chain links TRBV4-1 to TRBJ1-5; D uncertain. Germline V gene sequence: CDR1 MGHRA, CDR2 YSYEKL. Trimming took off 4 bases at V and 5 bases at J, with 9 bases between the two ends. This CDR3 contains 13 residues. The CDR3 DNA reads TGCGCCAGCAGCCCCCCCGGGGATCAGCCCCAGCATTTT. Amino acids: CASSPPGDQPQHF.